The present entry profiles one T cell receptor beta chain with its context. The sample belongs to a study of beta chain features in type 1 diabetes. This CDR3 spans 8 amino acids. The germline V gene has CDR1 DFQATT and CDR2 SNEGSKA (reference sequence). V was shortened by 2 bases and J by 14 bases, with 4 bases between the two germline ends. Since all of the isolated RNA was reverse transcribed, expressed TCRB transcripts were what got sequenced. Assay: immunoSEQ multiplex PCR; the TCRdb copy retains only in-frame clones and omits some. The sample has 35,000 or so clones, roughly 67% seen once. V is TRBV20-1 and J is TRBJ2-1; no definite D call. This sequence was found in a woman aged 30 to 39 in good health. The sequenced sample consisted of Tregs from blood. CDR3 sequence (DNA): TGCAGTGCTAGATCTGAGTTCTTC. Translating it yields CSARSEFF.